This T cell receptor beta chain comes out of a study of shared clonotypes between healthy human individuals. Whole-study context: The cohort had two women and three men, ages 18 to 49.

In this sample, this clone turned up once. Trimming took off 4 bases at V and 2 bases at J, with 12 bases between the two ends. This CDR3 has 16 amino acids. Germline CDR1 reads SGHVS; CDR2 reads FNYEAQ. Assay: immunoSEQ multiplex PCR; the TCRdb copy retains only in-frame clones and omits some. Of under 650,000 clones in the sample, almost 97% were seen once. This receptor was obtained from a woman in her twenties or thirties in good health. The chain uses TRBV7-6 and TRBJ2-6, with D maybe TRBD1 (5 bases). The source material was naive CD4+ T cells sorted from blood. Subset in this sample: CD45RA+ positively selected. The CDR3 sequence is CASSSSTVAGANVLTF. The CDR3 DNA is TGTGCCAGCAGCTCGTCGACAGTAGCTGGGGCCAACGTCCTGACTTTC.